Listed below are T cell receptor beta chains from one sample, sequenced in a study of T cell responses to AZD1222 COVID-19 vaccine. Method: immunoSEQ multiplex PCR; TCRdb's copy keeps in-frame clones and lacks some. The sample records around 130,000 clones, over 90% being singletons. Sequencing used peripheral blood, obtained on day 0 of AZD1222 vaccination. These receptors all come from an adult in good health. CDR3s include the opening cysteine and the closing phenylalanine or tryptophan. D genes are given only for firm matches. The size field is filled for only some rows; it gives once, few, many or a size class.

d_call	j_call	v_call	clone_size	cdr3_aa	cdr3_nt
-	TRBJ1-2	TRBV6-1	-	CASFLSSYGYTF	TGTGCCAGCTTTCTCTCCTCCTATGGCTACACCTTC
-	TRBJ1-6	TRBV6-1	-	CASSEAGDGDSPLHF	TGTGCCAGCAGTGAAGCGGGGGATGGGGATTCACCCCTCCACTTT
-	TRBJ1-1	TRBV28	once	CASSLQGLNTEAFF	TGTGCCAGCAGTTTGCAGGGATTGAACACTGAAGCTTTCTTT
TRBD1	TRBJ2-7	TRBV5-1	-	CASSGTGGSEQYF	TGCGCCAGCAGCGGGACAGGGGGTTCCGAGCAGTACTTC
-	TRBJ1-2	TRBV20-1	few	CSAHNNYGYTF	TGCAGTGCTCATAATAACTATGGCTACACCTTC
-	TRBJ1-1	TRBV7-2	-	CASSPRGYFEAFF	TGTGCCAGCAGCCCGCGAGGATACTTTGAAGCTTTCTTT
-	TRBJ2-7	TRBV6-1	few	CASSESGQPHEQYF	TGTGCCAGCAGTGAATCGGGGCAGCCCCACGAGCAGTACTTC
-	TRBJ1-2	TRBV5-4	-	CASSLRSGGGGYTF	TGTGCCAGCAGCTTGAGGTCCGGGGGAGGGGGCTACACCTTC
TRBD1	TRBJ1-2	TRBV7-9	-	CASIAGGERGYTF	TGTGCCAGCATCGCAGGGGGCGAGAGAGGCTACACCTTC
-	TRBJ1-5	TRBV3-1/TRBV3-2	-	CASSQGTPNQPQHF	TGTGCCAGCAGCCAAGGGACACCCAATCAGCCCCAGCATTTT
TRBD1	TRBJ1-2	TRBV7-8	-	CASSLRTGSNYGYTF	TGTGCCAGCAGCTTGAGGACAGGTTCGAACTATGGCTACACCTTC
TRBD1	TRBJ1-2	TRBV3-1/TRBV3-2	-	CASSQERGRGRGYTF	TGTGCCAGCAGCCAAGAGAGGGGGAGGGGGCGCGGCTACACCTTC
TRBD2	TRBJ2-1	TRBV18	-	CASSPPGTSYNEQFF	TGTGCCAGCTCACCGCCCGGGACTAGCTACAATGAGCAGTTCTTC
-	TRBJ1-1	TRBV7-2	-	CASSLGWTLGILF	TGTGCCAGCAGCTTAGGGTGGACACTGGGGATTTTATTT
TRBD1	TRBJ1-1	TRBV12-3/TRBV12-4	-	CASSLGGQSEAFF	TGTGCCAGCAGTTTAGGGGGACAGTCTGAAGCTTTCTTT
TRBD2	TRBJ2-1	TRBV4-3	-	CASSQDSGGRDEQFF	TGCGCCAGCAGCCAAGATAGCGGGGGGAGGGATGAGCAGTTCTTC
-	TRBJ2-7	TRBV6-2/TRBV6-3	-	CASSGSSYEQYF	TGTGCCAGCAGCGGCAGCTCCTACGAGCAGTACTTC
TRBD2	TRBJ2-1	TRBV28	-	CASSRTSGNEQFF	TGTGCCAGCAGTAGGACTAGCGGCAATGAGCAGTTCTTC
TRBD1	TRBJ1-2	TRBV4-1	-	CASRPAGTGNGYTF	TGCGCCAGCCGCCCTGCCGGGACAGGGAATGGCTACACCTTC
TRBD1	TRBJ1-1	TRBV19	-	CASSNRGNTEAFF	TGTGCCAGTAGTAACAGGGGGAACACTGAAGCTTTCTTT
TRBD2	TRBJ2-7	TRBV9	-	CASSAAGTSGTSYEQYF	TGTGCCAGCAGCGCCGCGGGGACTAGCGGGACCTCCTACGAGCAGTACTTC
TRBD2	TRBJ2-1	TRBV9	-	CASSVEGSGRQQFF	TGTGCCAGCAGCGTAGAGGGTAGCGGGAGGCAACAGTTCTTC
TRBD2	TRBJ2-1	TRBV18	-	CASSPAGGSYNEQFF	TGTGCCAGCTCACCAGCGGGAGGATCCTACAATGAGCAGTTCTTC
TRBD1	TRBJ2-1	TRBV7-2	-	CASSLRTGIFYNEQFF	TGTGCCAGCAGCTTAAGGACAGGGATCTTCTACAATGAGCAGTTCTTC
-	TRBJ1-4	TRBV4-2	-	CASSQAGRRGYEKLFF	TGTGCCAGCAGCCAAGCGGGGCGTAGGGGTTATGAAAAACTGTTTTTT
-	TRBJ1-1	TRBV27	-	CASIMQGSEAFF	TGTGCCAGCATCATGCAGGGGTCTGAAGCTTTCTTT
TRBD1	TRBJ1-4	TRBV14	once	CASSTHQGVNEKLFF	TGTGCCAGCAGCACGCATCAGGGGGTTAATGAAAAACTGTTTTTT
TRBD1	TRBJ1-2	TRBV27	-	CASSLLRTGFGNYGYTF	TGTGCCAGCAGTCTCCTGAGGACAGGGTTCGGAAACTATGGCTACACCTTC
-	TRBJ2-3	TRBV24-1	once	CATSDPENTDTQYF	TGTGCCACCAGTGATCCGGAGAACACAGATACGCAGTATTTT
-	TRBJ1-5	TRBV30	-	CAWSRGVLQGQPQHF	TGTGCCTGGAGCCGAGGAGTGCTGCAGGGTCAGCCCCAGCATTTT
-	TRBJ2-1	TRBV11-3	-	CASSPDSGNEQFF	TGTGCCAGCAGCCCTGATTCCGGCAATGAGCAGTTCTTC
-	TRBJ2-2	TRBV5-1	-	CASSVLGSGELFF	TGCGCCAGCAGCGTACTAGGGTCCGGGGAGCTGTTTTTT
TRBD1	TRBJ1-1	TRBV28	-	CASRGQEDTEAFF	TGTGCCAGCAGAGGACAGGAGGACACTGAAGCTTTCTTT
-	TRBJ1-3	TRBV14	-	CASSQDPRGEDTIYF	TGTGCCAGCAGCCAAGATCCTCGAGGGGAGGACACCATATATTTT
-	TRBJ2-1	TRBV29-1	-	CSVVDGYSYNEQFF	TGCAGCGTGGTGGACGGGTACTCCTACAATGAGCAGTTCTTC
TRBD1	TRBJ2-2	TRBV28	-	CASSFRLGQGKTGELFF	TGTGCCAGCAGCTTCCGCCTGGGACAGGGAAAAACCGGGGAGCTGTTTTTT
TRBD1	TRBJ1-5	TRBV11-2	-	CASSSQGAGNQPQHF	TGTGCCAGCAGCTCACAGGGGGCAGGCAATCAGCCCCAGCATTTT
TRBD1	TRBJ2-3	TRBV12-3/TRBV12-4	-	CASGDRGHHTQYF	TGTGCCAGTGGGGACAGGGGGCATCATACGCAGTATTTT
-	TRBJ1-3	TRBV19	once	CASSIGPGSGNTIYF	TGTGCCAGTAGTATAGGCCCCGGCTCTGGAAACACCATATATTTT
-	TRBJ2-6	TRBV6-5	-	CASRDVGSGANVLTF	TGTGCCAGCAGGGATGTGGGCTCTGGGGCCAACGTCCTGACTTTC
TRBD2	TRBJ2-1	TRBV15	-	CATSRGAGGDPSHNEQFF	TGTGCCACCAGCAGAGGGGCCGGGGGGGACCCGTCTCACAATGAGCAGTTCTTC
TRBD1	TRBJ2-1	TRBV5-6	once	CASSNLRDRGQFF	TGTGCCAGCAGCAATCTCCGGGACAGGGGGCAATTCTTC
TRBD1	TRBJ1-2	TRBV6-5	-	CASREGTASNYGYTF	TGTGCCAGCAGGGAGGGGACAGCCAGTAACTATGGCTACACCTTC
TRBD1	TRBJ1-6	TRBV7-6	-	CASSLTGETDSPLHF	TGTGCCAGCAGCTTAACAGGGGAGACGGATTCACCCCTCCACTTT
-	TRBJ1-1	TRBV3-1/TRBV3-2	-	CASSQGSLMNTEAFF	TGTGCCAGCAGCCAAGGCTCCCTGATGAACACTGAAGCTTTCTTT
-	TRBJ1-6	TRBV11-2	-	CASSLQVHNSPLHF	TGTGCCAGCAGCTTACAGGTCCATAATTCACCCCTCCACTTT
-	TRBJ1-3	TRBV12-3/TRBV12-4	-	CASSRTSGNTIYF	TGTGCCAGCAGTCGGACCTCTGGAAACACCATATATTTT
-	TRBJ2-7	TRBV5-1	-	CASSLTGPSYEQYF	TGCGCCAGCAGCTTGACAGGTCCCTCCTACGAGCAGTACTTC
-	TRBJ2-7	TRBV7-2	-	CASSLRRRPYEQYF	TGTGCCAGCAGCTTAAGGCGTAGACCCTACGAGCAGTACTTC
-	TRBJ1-2	TRBV2	once	CAFYGDANYGYTF	TGTGCGTTTTATGGGGACGCTAACTATGGCTACACCTTC
-	TRBJ2-2	TRBV9	-	CASSHYAGELFF	TGTGCCAGCAGCCATTATGCCGGGGAGCTGTTTTTT
-	TRBJ2-7	TRBV18	-	CASSPPGHIYEQYF	TGTGCCAGCTCACCACCGGGACATATCTACGAGCAGTACTTC
TRBD2	TRBJ2-7	TRBV11-3	-	CASSFSGTNAYEQYF	TGTGCCAGCAGCTTTAGCGGGACCAATGCCTACGAGCAGTACTTC
-	TRBJ2-7	TRBV12-3/TRBV12-4	-	CASSFQGTYEQYF	TGTGCCAGCAGTTTTCAGGGAACCTACGAGCAGTACTTC
TRBD1	TRBJ2-7	TRBV18	once	CASSPALKQGHEQYF	TGTGCCAGCTCACCCGCCCTAAAACAGGGGCATGAGCAGTACTTC
TRBD1	TRBJ2-7	TRBV2	-	CASTGTGSYEQYF	TGTGCCAGCACAGGGACAGGGAGCTACGAGCAGTACTTC
-	TRBJ2-3	TRBV5-1	-	CASSLGRASTDTQYF	TGCGCCAGCAGCTTGGGTAGGGCGAGCACAGATACGCAGTATTTT
-	TRBJ1-1	TRBV4-2	-	CASSQEEGGVAEAFF	TGTGCCAGCAGCCAAGAAGAGGGTGGAGTAGCTGAAGCTTTCTTT
-	TRBJ2-7	TRBV5-1	-	CASSLAPGGYEQYF	TGCGCCAGCAGCTTGGCCCCGGGCGGCTACGAGCAGTACTTC